The 19 T cell receptor beta chains given below trace back to one sample, sequenced in a study of blood T cells in healthy people across ages. The use of a sample-barcoded 5' primer and a J-beta primer mix characterized a second PCR of roughly 6 to 11 cycles. In TCRdb, the 5' RACE reads were re-called with MiXCR into one record per CDR3 protein. This table holds approximately 810,000 distinct CDR3 sequences, under 30% found once. The source material was blood. Receptor source: an elderly woman in good health.

This clonotype came up a few times. The chain joins TRBV30 to TRBJ2-3, with 7 positions matching TRBD1. The CDR3 is 15 amino acids. V lost 4 bases, J lost 4 bases, and 11 bases stayed unmatched. Germline CDR1 and CDR2: GTSNPN and SVGIG (reference sequence). DNA for the CDR3: TGTGCCTGGACCCCTGGGGACAGTTCCGCAGATACGCAGTATTTT. Its protein is CAWTPGDSSADTQYF.

This clonotype was counted a few times. J is TRBJ2-3 and V is TRBV5-5; D is uncertain. Germline V CDR1 and CDR2: SGHKS, YYEKEE (reference sequence). The CDR3 extends over 17 amino acids. V was clipped by 4 bases and J by 0 bases, with 18 bases between them. CDR3 sequence (DNA): TGTGCCAGCAGCCCCCAGCGCCCCGGCTTTAGCACAGATACGCAGTATTTT. It codes for CASSPQRPGFSTDTQYF. Looking up the rest from reference TRBV5-5 and TRBJ2-3 gives the full variable domain: DAGVTQSPTHLIKTRGQQVTLRCSPISGHKSVSWYQQVLGQGPQFIFQYYEKEERGRGNFPDRFSARQFPNYSSELNVNALLLGDSALYLCASSPQRPGFSTDTQYFGPGTRLTVL.

This clonotype has ten or more counts. This chain links TRBV7-2 with TRBJ1-5, with 7 bases aligning to TRBD1. The germline V gene has CDR1 SGHTA and CDR2 FQGNSA. V lost 5 bases to trimming and J lost 3 bases; unmatched junction nucleotides: 4. The CDR3 has 14 residues. The CDR3 nucleotides are TGTGCCAGCAGCCAAGGGACAGTCAATCAGCCCCAGCATTTT. It codes for CASSQGTVNQPQHF.

The chain joins TRBV11-3 to TRBJ2-5, with 9 bases fitting TRBD1. Trimming cost V 1 base and J 6 bases; bases outside gene matches: 6. The germline V gene has CDR1 SGHNT and CDR2 YENEEA. The CDR3 has 15 residues. CDR3 residues: CASSLAGTGSKTQYF. CDR3 nucleotide sequence: TGTGCCAGCAGCTTAGCCGGGACAGGGTCGAAGACCCAGTACTTC.

V gene TRBV20-1 combines with J gene TRBJ1-4; D unclear. Germline CDR1 and CDR2: DFQATT and SNEGSKA (reference sequence). V was trimmed by 5 bases and J by 0 bases, leaving 7 bases between them. This CDR3 comprises 13 residues. The DNA of the CDR3 is TGCAGTGCTCTACACGCAACTAATGAAAAACTGTTTTTT. Encoded protein: CSALHATNEKLFF.

The J gene is TRBJ2-7, the V gene TRBV3-1; TRBD1 might be the D (5 bases). The V and J ends lost 0 bases and 4 bases respectively, with 10 bases between them. Germline values: CDR1 LGHDT, CDR2 YNNKEL (reference sequence). The CDR3 is 14 residues long. CDR3 bases: TGTGCCAGCAGCCAAGATCACAGGTCATACGAGCAGTACTTC. Translated: CASSQDHRSYEQYF.

The chain recombines TRBV6-5 with TRBJ2-2; 7 bases map to TRBD2. The J segment lost 4 bases and the V segment lost 10 bases, leaving 12 bases of the junction unmatched. Per germline, CDR1 MNHEY and CDR2 SVGAGI. This CDR3 contains 15 residues. In DNA form, the CDR3 reads TGTGCCACCTACCCAGGACTAGGTCCCACCGGGGAGCTGTTTTTT. Translation: CATYPGLGPTGELFF.

This chain links TRBV6-5 with TRBJ2-5; D remains unclear. With 5 bases removed from V and 5 bases from J, the gap between germline ends came to 15 bases. From germline, CDR1 is MNHEY and CDR2 SVGAGI. The CDR3 is 14 amino acids. CDR3 in DNA: TGTGCCAGCAGTAAAACCGCGGACGGTGAGACCCAGTACTTC. This codes for CASSKTADGETQYF.

The chain has TRBV20-1 and TRBJ2-1; tentatively, D is TRBD2 (6 bases). Germline CDR1 and CDR2: DFQATT and SNEGSKA (reference sequence). The CDR3 covers 16 residues. V was pared by 0 bases and J by 0 bases, with 12 bases between. The CDR3 here is CSARDTGTHSYNEQFF. The CDR3 region has the DNA TGCAGTGCTAGAGATACCGGGACTCACTCCTACAATGAGCAGTTCTTC.

As to this clonotype: One base away lies a much larger clone, so this may be a sequencing read error. The CDR3 nucleotides read TGCGCCAGCAGTGAGTCAAGGGTTTCGGGCGAGACCCAGTTCTTC. This translates into CASSESRVSGETQFF. The rearrangement joins TRBV10-1 to TRBJ2-1; D is unclear. The germline CDR1 and CDR2 sequences are WNHNN and SYGVQD (reference sequence). The CDR3 runs to 15 residues. With 0 bases removed from V and 13 bases from J, the gap between germline ends came to 19 bases.

This chain uses TRBV6-6 with TRBJ2-1; D may be TRBD2 (6 bases). This CDR3 has 14 amino acids. Trimming stripped 11 bases from V and 0 bases from J, with 14 bases between. CDR1 is MNHNY and CDR2 is SVGAGI in the germline V gene (reference sequence). DNA for the CDR3: TGTGCCGGCAAGAGGGGAGGCTCCTACAATGAGCAGTTCTTC. Residues: CAGKRGGSYNEQFF.

On this clonotype: Being one base from a much bigger clone, this may be a read error. The chain uses TRBV6-5 and TRBJ2-6; D ambiguous. Germline V gene data show CDR1 as MNHEY and CDR2 as SVGAGI. The CDR3 contains 13 residues. Here the CDR3 reads CVSSYSVTNVLTF. As DNA, the CDR3 is TGTGTCAGCAGTTACTCGGTGACCAACGTCCTGACTTTC.

Many counts were recorded for this clonotype. V and J are TRBV12-3 or TRBV12-4 and TRBJ2-1, with D perhaps matching TRBD2 (5 bases). V lost 9 bases, J lost 5 bases, and 11 bases lay in between. CDR3 length equals 12 residues. In nucleotides, the CDR3 is TGTGCCAGTCGGATGCGGGACAATGAGCAGTTCTTC. Its translation is CASRMRDNEQFF.

This clonotype was observed a single time. This may be a read error, as it is one base from a much larger clone. This chain connects TRBV7-2 to TRBJ2-2, with 11 nucleotides matching TRBD1. Germline V gives CDR1 SGHTA, CDR2 FQGNSA. This CDR3 is built from 16 residues. CDR3 in DNA: TGTGCCAGCAGTTCTAGGACAGGGGGCCACACCGGGGAGCGGTTTTTT. Translated, it gives CASSSRTGGHTGERFF.

This clonotype showed up just a few times. The chain uses TRBV20-1 and TRBJ2-7; D not resolved. This CDR3 spans 15 amino acids. Trimming pared 0 bases from V and 2 bases from J, leaving 14 bases between. Germline CDR1 is DFQATT and CDR2 is SNEGSKA (reference sequence). CDR3 nucleotide sequence: TGCAGTGCTAGAGATCTAACTCAACACCCCTACGAGCAGTACTTC. It encodes CSARDLTQHPYEQYF.

This clonotype was recorded at least ten times. The chain has TRBV20-1 and TRBJ1-4; D is ambiguous. Germline V gene data show CDR1 as DFQATT and CDR2 as SNEGSKA (reference sequence). Trimming removed 5 bases from V and 1 base from J, with 17 bases in between. This CDR3 is 16 amino acids long. The CDR3 bases are TGCAGTGCTCATAAATGGGGAAGTGTAACTAATGAAAAACTGTTTTTT. Translating it yields CSAHKWGSVTNEKLFF.

Regarding this clonotype: A read error is possible here, since a much larger clone lies one base away. The rearrangement uses TRBV7-6 and TRBJ2-7, with D possibly being TRBD2 (6 bases). Germline assignment: CDR1 SGHVS and CDR2 FNYEAQ. The CDR3 sequence is 14 residues long. This CDR3 is CASSQGGVSYERYF. DNA of the CDR3: TGTGCCAGCAGCCAAGGCGGGGTCTCCTACGAGCGGTACTTC.

The chain employs TRBV7-9 and TRBJ1-5; no definite D call. In germline, CDR1 is SEHNR, CDR2 FQNEAQ (reference sequence). The V end lost 5 bases, the J end lost 0 bases, and 8 bases lay between the germline ends. The length of the CDR3 is 14 residues. The CDR3 nucleotides read TGTGCCAGCAGCGCCGACGGTAGCAATCAGCCCCAGCATTTT. This gives the protein CASSADGSNQPQHF. The entire variable domain, with the rest obtained from reference TRBV7-9 and TRBJ1-5, is as follows: DTGVSQNPRHKITKRGQNVTFRCDPISEHNRLYWYRQTLGQGPEFLTYFQNEAQLEKSRLLSDRFSAERPKGSFSTLEIQRTEQGDSAMYLCASSADGSNQPQHFGDGTRLSIL.

As for this clonotype: This may arise from a read error, as a much more abundant clone is one base away. The J gene is TRBJ2-1, the V gene TRBV12-3 or TRBV12-4; D perhaps matches TRBD1 (6 bases). The CDR3 loop spans 13 amino acids. In DNA form, the CDR3 reads TGTGCCAACAGTACAACAGGGAATTATGAGCAGTTCTTC. Its translation: CANSTTGNYEQFF.